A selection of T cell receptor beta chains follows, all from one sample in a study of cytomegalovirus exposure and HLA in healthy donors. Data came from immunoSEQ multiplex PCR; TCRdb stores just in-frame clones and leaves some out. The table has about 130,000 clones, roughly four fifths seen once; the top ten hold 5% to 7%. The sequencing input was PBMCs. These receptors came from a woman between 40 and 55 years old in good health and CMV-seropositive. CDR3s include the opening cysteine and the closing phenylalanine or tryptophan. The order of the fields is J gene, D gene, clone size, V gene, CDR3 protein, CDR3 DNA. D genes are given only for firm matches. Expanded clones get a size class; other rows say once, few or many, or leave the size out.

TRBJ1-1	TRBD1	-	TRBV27	CASSPLRASGGYTEAFF	TGTGCCAGCAGTCCCCTTCGGGCCTCAGGGGGGTACACTGAAGCTTTCTTT
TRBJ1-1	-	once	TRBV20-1	CSASVPGEAFF	TGCAGTGCGAGTGTCCCCGGGGAAGCTTTCTTT
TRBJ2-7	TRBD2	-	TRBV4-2	CASSPSGSVYEQYF	TGTGCCAGCAGCCCTAGCGGTTCGGTCTACGAGCAGTACTTC
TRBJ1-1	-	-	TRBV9	CASSPSGNEAFF	TGTGCCAGCAGCCCCTCAGGGAATGAAGCTTTCTTT
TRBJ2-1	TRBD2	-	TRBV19	CASSQNRTSGSYNEQFF	TGTGCCAGTAGCCAGAACCGGACTAGCGGCTCCTACAATGAGCAGTTCTTC
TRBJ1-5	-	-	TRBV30	CAWSGGGDQPQHF	TGTGCCTGGAGCGGGGGGGGTGATCAGCCCCAGCATTTT
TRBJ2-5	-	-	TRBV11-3	CASSLEQGWPETQYF	TGTGCCAGCAGCTTAGAACAGGGCTGGCCAGAGACCCAGTACTTC
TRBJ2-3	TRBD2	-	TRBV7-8	CASSLAQLAGGSWADTQYF	TGTGCCAGCAGCTTAGCGCAACTAGCGGGAGGATCGTGGGCAGATACGCAGTATTTT
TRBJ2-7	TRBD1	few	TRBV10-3	CAISVDRTGQYF	TGTGCCATCAGCGTGGACAGGACTGGGCAGTACTTC
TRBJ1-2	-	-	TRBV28	CASTQQGNYGYTF	TGTGCCAGCACTCAACAGGGTAACTATGGCTACACCTTC
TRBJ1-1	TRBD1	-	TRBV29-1	CSANDRGRSEAFF	TGCAGCGCTAATGACAGGGGTCGGAGTGAAGCTTTCTTT
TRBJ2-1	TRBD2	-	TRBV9	CASSVDGIGAGGRGEQFF	TGTGCCAGCAGCGTAGATGGAATCGGAGCGGGAGGGCGGGGTGAGCAGTTCTTC
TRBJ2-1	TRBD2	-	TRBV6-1	CASSALAGAPDYNEQFF	TGTGCCAGCAGTGCTTTAGCGGGGGCCCCAGACTACAATGAGCAGTTCTTC
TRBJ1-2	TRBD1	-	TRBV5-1	CASSFGQGDGYTF	TGCGCCAGCAGCTTCGGACAGGGGGACGGCTACACCTTC
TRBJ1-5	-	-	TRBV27	CASSFVSNQPQHF	TGTGCCAGCAGTTTTGTAAGCAATCAGCCCCAGCATTTT
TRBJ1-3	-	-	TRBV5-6	CASSLVQRSHSSGNTIYF	TGTGCCAGCAGCTTGGTCCAAAGGTCGCACAGCTCTGGAAACACCATATATTTT
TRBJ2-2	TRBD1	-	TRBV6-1	CASSSGGAGGELFF	TGTGCCAGCAGTTCAGGGGGCGCGGGCGGGGAGCTGTTTTTT
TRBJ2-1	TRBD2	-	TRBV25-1	CASSEYLAGREQFF	TGTGCCAGCAGTGAATATCTAGCGGGGCGGGAGCAGTTCTTC
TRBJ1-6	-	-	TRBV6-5	CATYQAPNSPLHF	TGTGCCACCTATCAGGCCCCTAATTCACCCCTCCACTTT
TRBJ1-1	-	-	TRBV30	CACPRRGAGTEAFF	TGTGCCTGCCCCCGGCGGGGCGCAGGAACTGAAGCTTTCTTT
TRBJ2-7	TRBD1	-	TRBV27	CASSGAGTGKYEQYF	TGTGCCAGCAGTGGTGCCGGGACAGGCAAATACGAGCAGTACTTC
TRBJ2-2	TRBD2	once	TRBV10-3	CAIRGLAGNTGELFF	TGTGCCATCAGGGGACTAGCGGGAAACACCGGGGAGCTGTTTTTT
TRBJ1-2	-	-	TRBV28	CASTQASRPYGYTF	TGTGCCAGCACCCAGGCCAGCCGCCCCTATGGCTACACCTTC
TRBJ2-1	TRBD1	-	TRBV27	CASSLSGQGIIEQFF	TGTGCCAGCAGTTTATCAGGACAGGGTATAATCGAGCAGTTCTTC
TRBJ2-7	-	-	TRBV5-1	CASSLTGKDHEQYF	TGCGCCAGCAGCCTCACAGGGAAGGACCACGAGCAGTACTTC
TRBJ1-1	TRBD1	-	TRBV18	CASSPSWDRSNTEAFF	TGTGCCAGCTCACCCTCCTGGGACAGATCGAACACTGAAGCTTTCTTT
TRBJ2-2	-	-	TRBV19	CASSMFNFANTGELFF	TGTGCCAGTAGTATGTTCAACTTTGCGAACACCGGGGAGCTGTTTTTT
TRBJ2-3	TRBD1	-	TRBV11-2	CASSLDGTGEADTQYF	TGTGCCAGCAGCTTAGATGGGACAGGGGAGGCAGATACGCAGTATTTT
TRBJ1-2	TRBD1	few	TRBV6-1	CASSPGQGAFGYTF	TGTGCCAGCAGCCCGGGACAGGGGGCTTTTGGCTACACCTTC
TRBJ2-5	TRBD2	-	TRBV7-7	CASSLGAGGPGETQYF	TGTGCTAGCAGCTTGGGAGCGGGAGGGCCGGGAGAGACCCAGTACTTC
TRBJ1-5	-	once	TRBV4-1	CASSQVGSNQPQHF	TGCGCCAGCAGCCAAGTCGGGAGCAATCAGCCCCAGCATTTT
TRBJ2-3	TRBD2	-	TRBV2	CASKTSGGASDTQYF	TGTGCCAGCAAGACTAGCGGGGGGGCGTCAGATACGCAGTATTTT
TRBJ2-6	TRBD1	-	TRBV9	CASTAGTELYSGANVLTF	TGTGCCAGCACCGCCGGGACAGAGCTCTACTCTGGGGCCAACGTCCTGACTTTC
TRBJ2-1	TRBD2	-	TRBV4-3	CASSQVYYGTNADNEQFF	TGCGCCAGCAGCCAAGTTTATTATGGGACTAACGCAGACAATGAGCAGTTCTTC
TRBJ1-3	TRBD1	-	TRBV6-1	CASSVSWGQGERNTIYF	TGTGCCAGCAGTGTCAGCTGGGGACAGGGGGAGAGAAACACCATATATTTT
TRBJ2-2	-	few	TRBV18	CASSPSVSPGELFF	TGTGCCAGCTCACCATCTGTCAGTCCCGGGGAGCTGTTTTTT
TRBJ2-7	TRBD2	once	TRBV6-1	CASSRLAGGSYEQYF	TGTGCCAGCAGTCGACTAGCGGGGGGCTCCTACGAGCAGTACTTC
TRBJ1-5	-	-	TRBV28	CASGRNQPQHF	TGTGCCTCGGGTAGGAATCAGCCCCAGCATTTT
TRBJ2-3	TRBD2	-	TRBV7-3	CASSYSGGRTDTQYF	TGTGCCAGCAGCTATAGCGGGGGGCGCACAGATACGCAGTATTTT
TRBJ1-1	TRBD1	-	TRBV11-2	CASRLGQGVPPEAFF	TGTGCCAGCAGATTGGGACAGGGTGTCCCCCCTGAAGCTTTCTTT